This passage covers 30 T cell receptor beta chains from one sample sequenced in a study of blood T cell repertoires in COVID-19. Using immunoSEQ multiplex PCR, the repertoire was profiled, and TCRdb retains in-frame clones only, with some absent. The sample contains over 200,000 clones, about 90% of which appear only once. The sample was PBMCs or T cells enriched from blood (not recorded which). Receptor source: a human donor in a cohort exposed to, infected with or recovered from COVID-19 (not recorded which). The donor label of this sample is uncertain.

This chain joins TRBV3-1 (or the pseudogene TRBV3-2) and TRBJ1-5; 8 bases are shared with TRBD1. With 1 base clipped from V and 4 bases from J, the junction kept 9 bases outside the gene matches. Germline CDR1 reads LGHDT; CDR2 reads YNNKEL (reference sequence). This CDR3 region has 17 residues. The CDR3 sequence: CASSQGGRGRENQPQHF. CDR3 coding DNA: TGTGCCAGCAGCCAAGGAGGCAGGGGGCGCGAGAATCAGCCCCAGCATTTT.

The chain employs TRBV6-4 and TRBJ2-1; D is ambiguous. Trimming took off 5 bases at V and 6 bases at J, with 11 bases between the two ends. Germline V gives CDR1 MRHNA, CDR2 SNTAGT. The length of the CDR3 is 13 residues. CDR3 coding DNA: TGTGCCAGCAGTCCCGAGGCGACCAATGAGCAGTTCTTC. Its protein is CASSPEATNEQFF.

The V and J genes are TRBV5-1 and TRBJ2-3; D is perhaps TRBD2 (7 bases). The CDR3 contains 14 residues. Deletions cut 4 bases from V and 5 bases from J, with 14 bases between. Germline V gene sequence: CDR1 SGHRS, CDR2 YFSETQ. The CDR3: CASSPRGARDTQYF. In DNA form, the CDR3 reads TGCGCCAGCAGCCCCCGGGGGGCCAGAGATACGCAGTATTTT.

This chain connects TRBV19 to TRBJ1-3; D may be TRBD1 (6 bases). The V end was cut by 2 bases, the J end by 3 bases, with 11 bases between. Germline V gene sequence: CDR1 LNHDA, CDR2 SQIVND (reference sequence). The CDR3 has 15 residues. The chain's CDR3 is CASSIMLQGGNTIYF. CDR3 bases: TGTGCCAGTAGTATAATGTTACAGGGTGGAAACACCATATATTTT.

This chain connects TRBV13 to TRBJ2-1, with 9 positions matching TRBD1. V shed 2 bases and J 3 bases; nucleotides not matched to a gene: 5. Looked up from germline, CDR1 is PRHDT and CDR2 is FYEKMQ (reference sequence). CDR3 length equals 16 residues. The DNA for the CDR3 is TGTGCCAGCAGCTTATCGGGACAGGGAAACTACAATGAGCAGTTCTTC. Its protein is CASSLSGQGNYNEQFF.

This clone came up once. V usage is TRBV4-2 and J usage is TRBJ2-2, with a weak D call TRBD2 (5 bases). The germline V gene encodes CDR1 LGHNA and CDR2 YNFKEQ. Trimming stripped 0 bases from V and 0 bases from J, with 11 bases between. The CDR3 extends over 17 amino acids. Here the CDR3 DNA reads TGTGCCAGCAGCCAAGAGGCGGGCGCCGCGAACACCGGGGAGCTGTTTTTT. Encoded protein: CASSQEAGAANTGELFF.

The rearrangement links TRBV4-1 to TRBJ2-7, with 9 bases identical to TRBD1. CDR3 length: 15 amino acids. Germline V gives CDR1 MGHRA, CDR2 YSYEKL. V was clipped by 3 bases and J by 5 bases; unmatched bases: 8. CDR3 sequence (DNA): TGCGCCAGCAGCCAGCGACCGGGACAGGGTAACGAGCAGTACTTC. Translated, it gives CASSQRPGQGNEQYF.

The V gene is TRBV13, the J gene TRBJ2-7; D is perhaps TRBD2 (6 bases). Per germline, CDR1 PRHDT and CDR2 FYEKMQ (reference sequence). V gave up 5 bases and J gave up 3 bases, with 17 bases separating them. The CDR3 is 15 amino acids. CDR3 region: CASSASALGYYEQYF. In DNA, the CDR3 is TGTGCCAGCAGCGCTAGCGCTTTGGGGTACTACGAGCAGTACTTC.

This clone appeared a few times. The chain links TRBV7-6 to TRBJ1-4; no firm D call. The CDR3 runs 15 residues. In germline, CDR1 is SGHVS, CDR2 FNYEAQ. V lost 1 base and J 0 bases, leaving 6 bases between the germline ends. CDR3: CASSLGPSTNEKLFF. The CDR3 DNA sequence: TGTGCCAGCAGCTTAGGTCCTTCAACTAATGAAAAACTGTTTTTT.

V usage is TRBV9 and J usage is TRBJ1-2; maybe TRBD1 (6 bases). CDR3 length equals 18 residues. V lost 0 bases, J lost 3 bases, and 21 bases lay in between. Germline-derived CDR1 and CDR2 are SGDLS and YYNGEE. CDR3 DNA sequence: TGTGCCAGCAGCGTAGGTCTTGGCAGGGGTAATGGGCACTATGGCTACACCTTC. Residues: CASSVGLGRGNGHYGYTF.

The chain has TRBV2 and TRBJ1-1; D call uncertain. Germline CDR1 and CDR2: SNHLY and FYNNEI. The CDR3 has 14 amino acids. Between the trimmed V and J ends, which lost 3 bases and 2 bases, there was a span of 10 bases. Here the CDR3 DNA reads TGTGCCAGCAGTGATGAGGGCAAAAACACTGAAGCTTTCTTT. The encoded protein is CASSDEGKNTEAFF. The whole variable domain, remainder taken from reference TRBV2 and TRBJ1-1, is EPEVTQTPSHQVTQMGQEVILRCVPISNHLYFYWYRQILGQKVEFLVSFYNNEISEKSEIFDDQFSVERPDGSNFTLKIRSTKLEDSAMYFCASSDEGKNTEAFFGQGTRLTVV.

This clone was picked up a small number of times. The chain joins TRBV9 to TRBJ2-7, with D uncertain. V lost 0 bases, J lost 6 bases, and 13 bases lay in between. From germline, CDR1 is SGDLS and CDR2 YYNGEE. This CDR3 region has 14 residues. The CDR3 coding sequence is TGTGCCAGCAGCGTAGGTTCACAGACCCCCGAGCAGTACTTC. This codes for CASSVGSQTPEQYF.

This clone occurred once. The chain has TRBV9 and TRBJ2-7, with 8 bases matching TRBD1. Germline assignment: CDR1 SGDLS and CDR2 YYNGEE. J gave up 6 bases and V 2 bases, and 7 bases lay outside the gene matches. This CDR3 has 14 residues. The CDR3, as DNA: TGTGCCAGCAGCGTCGCTGGACAGGGCGGCGAGCAGTACTTC. This translates into CASSVAGQGGEQYF. Supplemented by reference TRBV9 and TRBJ2-7, the full variable domain reads DSGVTQTPKHLITATGQRVTLRCSPRSGDLSVYWYQQSLDQGLQFLIQYYNGEERAKGNILERFSAQQFPDLHSELNLSSLELGDSALYFCASSVAGQGGEQYFGPGTRLTVT.

The chain links TRBV6-1 to TRBJ1-1, with TRBD1 as a possible D gene (5 bases). Germline CDR1 MNHNS, CDR2 SASEGT. V lost 2 bases and J lost 4, with 14 bases in between. The CDR3 loop spans 15 amino acids. The CDR3 loop is CASSEFQGIPTEAFF. The CDR3 DNA reads TGTGCCAGCAGTGAATTTCAGGGTATACCCACTGAAGCTTTCTTT.

The CDR3 region has the DNA TGTGCCAGCAGCTCCTATGACAGGGGTAACTATGGCTACACCTTC. This gives the protein CASSSYDRGNYGYTF. The chain carries TRBV5-6 and TRBJ1-2, with TRBD1 matching over 8 bases. The V gene end was trimmed by 3 bases and the J gene end by 1 base; junction bases not matched to a gene: 5. The germline V gene has CDR1 SGHDT and CDR2 YYEEEE. The CDR3 covers 15 residues.

This chain uses TRBV15 with TRBJ1-6, with D hard to call. The CDR3 length is 14 residues. The germline V gene encodes CDR1 LNHNV and CDR2 YYDKDF (reference sequence). The germline V and J ends were trimmed by 1 base and 5 bases, with 6 bases remaining between them. The CDR3 protein is CATSRGGNNSPLHF. DNA of the CDR3: TGTGCCACCAGCAGAGGCGGCAATAATTCACCCCTCCACTTT.

The V call is TRBV11-2, the J call TRBJ1-2, with 9 bases aligning to TRBD1. This CDR3 is 14 amino acids long. Trimming took 5 bases from V and 4 from J; bases not matched to a gene: 5. Germline-derived CDR1 and CDR2 are SGHAT and FQNNGV. In DNA, the CDR3 is TGTGCCAGCAGCCCGGACAGGGGAGCCTATGGCTACACCTTC. This codes for CASSPDRGAYGYTF.

This rearrangement joins TRBV21-1 to TRBJ2-5; the table assigns TRBD2, which was not confirmed against the DNA. TRBV21-1 is a pseudogene locus. The CDR3 is 16 residues long. CDR3 coding DNA: TGTGCCAGCAGCTCCCCCCCTTGTGGCGGCCGAGAGACCCAGTACTTC. Its protein product is CASSSPPCGGRETQYF.

The chain combines TRBV2 with TRBJ1-1; 7 bases align to TRBD1. This CDR3 has 15 residues. The V and J ends lost 2 bases and 0 bases, in that order; junction bases with no gene match: 3. The germline CDR1 and CDR2 sequences are SNHLY and FYNNEI. CDR3 sequence (DNA): TGTGCCAGCAGTGAACCGGGACAGATGAACACTGAAGCTTTCTTT. Amino acids: CASSEPGQMNTEAFF.

The V gene is TRBV6-5, the J gene TRBJ1-3; TRBD1 aligns across 9 bases. V gave up 2 bases and J gave up 1 base; unmatched junction bases: 3. The CDR3 is 16 residues long. Per the germline V gene, CDR1 is MNHEY and CDR2 is SVGAGI. This CDR3 reads CASSYGTGYSGNTIYF. DNA for the CDR3: TGTGCCAGCAGTTACGGGACAGGGTATTCTGGAAACACCATATATTTT.

V usage is TRBV14 and J usage is TRBJ2-3; TRBD2 is a possible D gene (5 bases). Germline CDR1 and CDR2: SGHDN and FVKESK. The CDR3 has 17 amino acids. V lost 1 base, J lost 2 bases, and 16 bases lay in between. CDR3 region: CASSQVRGGLPTDTQYF. DNA for the CDR3: TGTGCCAGCAGCCAAGTTAGAGGAGGCCTCCCCACAGATACGCAGTATTTT.

The J gene is TRBJ2-1, the V gene TRBV15; D possibly corresponds to TRBD2 (5 bases). The CDR3 totals 14 residues. Germline CDR1 reads LNHNV; CDR2 reads YYDKDF (reference sequence). The V gene lost 0 bases and the J gene lost 9 bases, with 12 bases spanning the gap. CDR3 nucleotide sequence: TGTGCCACCAGCAGAGATGTCGGGGTAGGTGAGCAGTTCTTC. Its translation: CATSRDVGVGEQFF.

The V and J genes are TRBV5-4 and TRBJ2-1, with TRBD1 matching over 8 bases. This CDR3 comprises 15 residues. The germline V gene encodes CDR1 SGHNT and CDR2 YYREEE (reference sequence). Losses at the gene ends were 4 bases for V and 4 bases for J; bases not matched to a gene: 7. As DNA, the CDR3 is TGTGCCAGCAGCCGACAGGGGCCCTCTTACAATGAGCAGTTCTTC. Residues: CASSRQGPSYNEQFF.

The chain combines TRBV15 with TRBJ1-4; a weak D match, TRBD1 (5 bases). The CDR3 contains 14 residues. CDR1 is LNHNV, CDR2 YYDKDF, per germline (reference sequence). The germline V and J ends were trimmed by 0 bases and 8 bases, with 10 bases remaining between them. CDR3 nucleotide sequence: TGTGCCACCAGCAGAGACAGGGCCGGGGAAAAACTGTTTTTT. Translating it yields CATSRDRAGEKLFF.

The chain carries TRBV6-5 and TRBJ1-2; D remains unclear. The V and J ends lost 0 bases and 6 bases respectively, with 11 bases between them. The CDR3 runs to 14 residues. From germline, CDR1 is MNHEY and CDR2 SVGAGI. This CDR3 reads CASSYSLWEHGYTF. Written as DNA, the CDR3 is TGTGCCAGCAGTTACTCGTTATGGGAGCATGGCTACACCTTC.

The chain recombines TRBV5-1 with TRBJ2-5; weak D call: TRBD2 (5 bases). Trimming took 0 bases from V and 2 from J, leaving 11 bases between them. Germline V gene data show CDR1 as SGHRS and CDR2 as YFSETQ. This CDR3 is built from 15 residues. CDR3 in DNA: TGCGCCAGCAGCTTGGTCCCGGGAATACAAGAGACCCAGTACTTC. Its protein product is CASSLVPGIQETQYF.

The chain employs TRBV29-1 and TRBJ1-1; D unresolved. The CDR3 consists of 13 residues. Trimming left V 2 bases short and J 2 bases short, with 9 bases between. Per germline, CDR1 SQVTM and CDR2 ANQGSEA. This CDR3 reads CSVEPRLNTEAFF. Written as DNA, the CDR3 is TGCAGCGTTGAACCCAGGCTTAACACTGAAGCTTTCTTT.

This clone was observed once. V and J are TRBV7-6 and TRBJ2-7; D is possibly TRBD1 (6 bases). The V and J ends lost 5 bases and 2 bases respectively, with 10 bases between them. The CDR3 loop spans 13 amino acids. Per germline, CDR1 SGHVS and CDR2 FNYEAQ. DNA of the CDR3: TGTGCCAGCAGCCCGGACAGTGCCTACGAGCAGTACTTC. This gives the protein CASSPDSAYEQYF.

The chain uses TRBV7-9 and TRBJ2-3; 8 bases are shared with TRBD1. This CDR3 region has 12 residues. Trimming took 6 bases from V and 14 from J; bases not matched to a gene: 10. The germline CDR1 and CDR2 sequences are SEHNR and FQNEAQ (reference sequence). The CDR3 region is CASSSRTGTGYF. The CDR3 nucleotides read TGTGCCAGCAGTTCGCGGACAGGGACCGGGTATTTT.

J is TRBJ2-7 and V is TRBV13; no clear D gene. The V gene's germline CDR1 is PRHDT and CDR2 FYEKMQ (reference sequence). Trimming left V 5 bases short and J 6 bases short, with 17 bases between. The CDR3 length is 14 residues. This CDR3 reads CASSESRSGREQYF. Here the CDR3 DNA reads TGTGCCAGCAGCGAAAGCAGGTCTGGGCGCGAGCAGTACTTC.